These 25 T cell receptor beta chains were sequenced from one sample in a study of cytomegalovirus exposure and HLA in healthy donors. In the PCR, 60 Vbeta and 13 Jbeta primers were used. The method was immunoSEQ multiplex PCR; TCRdb's version includes in-frame clones alone and lacks a portion of them. This table holds roughly 200,000 clones, over 65% found once. Specimen: PBMCs. These receptors were obtained from a woman in her sixties or seventies in good health and CMV-seropositive.

The CDR3 DNA is TGTGCCAGCAGCTTGTGGCTAGCGGGAGACGGTCAGGACGAGCAGTACTTC. Its translation: CASSLWLAGDGQDEQYF. The chain joins TRBV5-4 to TRBJ2-5, with 10 bases that match TRBD2. Near its end, the DNA agrees better with TRBJ2-7, so the J call may be wrong. The germline CDR1 and CDR2 sequences are SGHNT and YYREEE (reference sequence). CDR3 length equals 17 residues.

The sample holds a few counts of this clone. The chain uses TRBV6-6 and TRBJ1-2, with D perhaps matching TRBD1 (6 bases). V was trimmed by 3 bases and J by 6 bases, leaving 14 bases between them. This CDR3 is built from 14 residues. Germline CDR1 and CDR2: MNHNY and SVGAGI (reference sequence). CDR3 in DNA: TGTGCCAGCAGTTATTCAGGGGACGACGATGGCTACACCTTC. Its protein is CASSYSGDDDGYTF.

The rearrangement links TRBV5-4 to TRBJ2-7; 12 nucleotides agree with TRBD2. Trimming at V came to 5 bases and at J to 12 bases, leaving 15 bases not matched to a gene. Germline CDR1 and CDR2: SGHNT and YYREEE (reference sequence). The CDR3 has 15 residues. The CDR3 sequence is CASSSTSGRNLGVYF. The DNA of the CDR3 is TGTGCCAGCAGTTCGACTAGCGGGAGAAACCTTGGGGTGTACTTC.

This clone was observed a handful of times. V gene TRBV4-2 combines with J gene TRBJ2-3; 9 bases are shared with TRBD2. The germline V gene encodes CDR1 LGHNA and CDR2 YNFKEQ. CDR3 length: 16 residues. After removal of 4 bases from V and 2 bases from J, the junction contained 7 bases not matched to a gene. The DNA for the CDR3 is TGTGCCAGCAGCCGCGGAGCGGGGGGACCCACAGATACGCAGTATTTT. Its translation is CASSRGAGGPTDTQYF.

The V and J genes are TRBV5-5 and TRBJ1-1, with 11 bases fitting TRBD1. The J segment lost 5 bases and the V segment lost 3 bases, leaving 9 bases of the junction unmatched. The CDR3 has 16 residues. Per germline, CDR1 SGHKS and CDR2 YYEKEE (reference sequence). As DNA, the CDR3 is TGTGCCAGCAGCTCAGACCGGACAGGGGGCAGGACTGAAGCTTTCTTT. Amino acids: CASSSDRTGGRTEAFF.

The J gene is TRBJ1-4, the V gene TRBV6-1; the D gene is possibly TRBD1 (6 bases). Germline CDR1 MNHNS, CDR2 SASEGT. Trimming stripped 7 bases from V and 0 bases from J, with 12 bases between. The CDR3 covers 15 residues. DNA of the CDR3: TGTGCCAGCACCGGGACAAGGGCAACTAATGAAAAACTGTTTTTT. Translation: CASTGTRATNEKLFF.

This clone was seen a single time. This chain connects TRBV19 to TRBJ2-7, with TRBD1 matching 7 bases. V dropped 4 bases and J dropped 0; count of bases not matched to a gene: 6. CDR1 and CDR2 (germline): LNHDA, SQIVND (reference sequence). CDR3 length equals 15 residues. CDR3 residues: CASSTRTGSSYEQYF. For the CDR3, the DNA is TGTGCCAGTAGTACCCGGACAGGAAGCTCCTACGAGCAGTACTTC.

This clone appeared once. The chain links TRBV6-4 to TRBJ2-3; TRBD2 matches at 8 bases. The CDR3 extends over 15 amino acids. Germline trimming cut 10 bases from V and 1 base from J; bases unmatched to any gene: 10. The germline CDR1 and CDR2 sequences are MRHNA and SNTAGT. Written as DNA, the CDR3 is TGTGCCACCTCCTGGGCGGGGGGCCGCACAGATACGCAGTATTTT. This gives the protein CATSWAGGRTDTQYF.

The chain joins TRBV14 to TRBJ1-1; 8 bases agree with TRBD1. J gave up 2 bases and V 0 bases, and 26 bases lay outside the gene matches. This CDR3 comprises 23 residues. Germline CDR1 SGHDN, CDR2 FVKESK. The CDR3 DNA is TGTGCCAGCAGCCAAGACGGCGACCTACGTCTGGGGGGACAGGCTCAGGGTAACACTGAAGCTTTCTTT. The encoded protein is CASSQDGDLRLGGQAQGNTEAFF.

This clone turned up a few times. This CDR3 is also generated by other DNA sequences in the sample. The chain combines TRBV5-1 with TRBJ1-4, with a weak D call TRBD1 (6 bases). CDR1 is SGHRS and CDR2 is YFSETQ in the germline V gene. The CDR3 spans 14 residues. V was clipped by 0 bases and J by 5 bases, with 8 bases between them. DNA of the CDR3: TGCGCCAGCAGCTTGGGGACAGCGAATGAAAAACTGTTTTTT. Amino acid sequence: CASSLGTANEKLFF. Supplemented by reference TRBV5-1 and TRBJ1-4, the full variable domain reads KAGVTQTPRYLIKTRGQQVTLSCSPISGHRSVSWYQQTPGQGLQFLFEYFSETQRNKGNFPGRFSGRQFSNSRSEMNVSTLELGDSALYLCASSLGTANEKLFFGSGTQLSVL.

This clone was found once. In DNA form, the CDR3 reads TGTGCCAGCATTCCGATTAGCGGAAAAAACATTCAGTACTTC. This encodes CASIPISGKNIQYF. This chain connects TRBV2 to TRBJ2-4, with D perhaps TRBD2 (6 bases). Germline lookup yields CDR1 SNHLY and CDR2 FYNNEI. The CDR3 is 14 residues long. V shed 7 bases and J shed 4 bases, with 14 bases lying between them.

This clone has just a few counts. The chain employs TRBV14 and TRBJ2-3, with a weak D call TRBD2 (5 bases). Trimming stripped 4 bases from V and 5 bases from J, with 13 bases between. The V gene's germline CDR1 is SGHDN and CDR2 FVKESK. The CDR3 is 14 residues long. The CDR3 nucleotides are TGTGCCAGCAGCCTCGTGAGGGATGGAGATACGCAGTATTTT. As protein: CASSLVRDGDTQYF.

V is TRBV7-9 and J is TRBJ2-5; D may be TRBD1 (5 bases). The J call may be in error: the DNA end matches TRBJ2-7 better. The germline gives CDR1 SEHNR, CDR2 FQNEAQ (reference sequence). The CDR3 has 14 residues. DNA for the CDR3: TGTGCCAGCAGCCGGCAGGGTCTCACCTACGAGCAGTACTTC. Translation gives CASSRQGLTYEQYF.

The rearrangement uses TRBV25-1 and TRBJ2-7; 7 nucleotides line up with TRBD2. The germline gives CDR1 MGHDK, CDR2 SYGVNS. V gave up 8 bases and J gave up 2 bases; unmatched junction bases: 3. CDR3 length: 12 amino acids. CDR3 in DNA: TGTGCCAGCGGACTAGGGGCCTACGAGCAGTACTTC. Translated, it gives CASGLGAYEQYF.

The chain is built from TRBV9 and TRBJ2-1, with D perhaps TRBD1 (5 bases). The CDR3 consists of 15 residues. Germline V CDR1 and CDR2: SGDLS, YYNGEE. V lost 1 base and J 1 base, leaving 9 bases between the germline ends. CDR3 sequence reads: CASSVTTGSYNEQFF. The CDR3 DNA reads TGTGCCAGCAGCGTAACTACAGGATCCTACAATGAGCAGTTCTTC. The full variable domain, with the rest looked up from reference TRBV9 and TRBJ2-1, is DSGVTQTPKHLITATGQRVTLRCSPRSGDLSVYWYQQSLDQGLQFLIQYYNGEERAKGNILERFSAQQFPDLHSELNLSSLELGDSALYFCASSVTTGSYNEQFFGPGTRLTVL.

This clone appeared a few times. This rearrangement joins TRBV7-6 to TRBJ2-5, with 8 bases identical to TRBD2. V lost 5 bases and J lost 0; bases outside the gene matches: 8. Germline values: CDR1 SGHVS, CDR2 FNYEAQ. This CDR3 is built from 16 residues. CDR3 region: CASSPLGTSHQETQYF. The CDR3 nucleotides are TGTGCCAGCAGCCCTCTTGGGACTAGTCACCAAGAGACCCAGTACTTC.

On this clone: The junction differs from germline at one of its ends, possibly a read error. The chain is built from TRBV7-9 and TRBJ2-7; 10 bases map to TRBD1. The CDR3 runs to 19 residues. Germline V gene sequence: CDR1 SEHNR, CDR2 FQNEAQ (reference sequence). The CDR3, as DNA: TGTACCAGCAGCTTATATCCGCGACAGGGGGCTTCCCACTCCTACGAGCAGTACTTC. Translated: CTSSLYPRQGASHSYEQYF.

This clone was detected only a few times. This chain connects TRBV25-1 to TRBJ1-1; D not certain. The CDR3 length is 12 residues. Trimming cost V 7 bases and J 6 bases, with 12 bases left between them. Germline V CDR1 and CDR2: MGHDK, SYGVNS. The CDR3 DNA reads as TGTGCCAGCACCCATTGGGGAGCTGAAGCTTTCTTT. This codes for CASTHWGAEAFF.

CDR3 loop: CASSQPGLAGEDEQFF. In nucleotides, the CDR3 is TGCGCCAGCAGCCAACCGGGACTAGCGGGAGAAGATGAGCAGTTCTTC. This rearrangement joins TRBV4-1 to TRBJ2-1, with 14 bases matching TRBD2. The germline CDR1 and CDR2 sequences are MGHRA and YSYEKL. The V and J ends lost 2 bases and 8 bases, in that order; junction bases with no gene match: 5. The CDR3 loop spans 16 amino acids.

The CDR3 DNA sequence: TGTGCCAGCAGTGAGCAGGACTATGGCTACACCTTC. Amino acids: CASSEQDYGYTF. V is TRBV2 and J is TRBJ1-2; D unclear. V shed 3 bases and J shed 3 bases, with 5 bases lying between them. CDR1 and CDR2 from the germline V gene are SNHLY and FYNNEI. The CDR3 has 12 residues.

J is TRBJ1-5 and V is TRBV7-2; D is ambiguous. Trimming took off 1 base at V and 7 bases at J, with 8 bases between the two ends. Germline CDR1 is SGHTA and CDR2 is FQGNSA. The CDR3 has 13 amino acids. The CDR3 region is CASSLELEQPQHF. CDR3 bases: TGTGCCAGCAGCTTAGAGTTGGAGCAGCCCCAGCATTTT.

This clone appeared a few times. The chain has TRBV6-6 and TRBJ2-3; no clear D gene. Trimming stripped 2 bases from V and 5 bases from J, with 2 bases between. CDR1 and CDR2 (germline): MNHNY, SVGAGI (reference sequence). This CDR3 contains 11 residues. This CDR3 reads CASSYQDTQYF. The DNA of the CDR3 is TGTGCCAGCAGTTACCAAGATACGCAGTATTTT.

This clone has only a few counts. The genes are TRBV28 and TRBJ1-1; D possibly corresponds to TRBD1 (6 bases). Per germline, CDR1 MDHEN and CDR2 SYDVKM. V was trimmed by 5 bases and J by 3 bases, leaving 16 bases between them. The CDR3 consists of 15 residues. CDR3 sequence (DNA): TGTGCCAGCAGTCTTGGGGGCGCCTTGGACACTGAAGCTTTCTTT. This encodes CASSLGGALDTEAFF.

This clone has a handful of counts. V usage is TRBV12-5 and J usage is TRBJ1-1, with 10 bases fitting TRBD1. With 2 bases clipped from V and 10 bases from J, the junction kept 13 bases outside the gene matches. Per the germline V gene, CDR1 is LGHNT and CDR2 is FRNRAP. The length of the CDR3 is 16 residues. For the CDR3, the DNA is TGTGCTAGTGGTTTGCCCCCGGGACAGGGGTCATTGCCAGCTTTCTTT. Its protein is CASGLPPGQGSLPAFF.

This clone came up a few times. V usage is TRBV25-1 and J usage is TRBJ1-4; D gene ambiguous. V was trimmed by 3 bases and J by 4 bases, leaving 9 bases between them. The CDR3 covers 14 residues. Per germline, CDR1 MGHDK and CDR2 SYGVNS. The CDR3 is CASSDPLINEKLFF. The DNA of the CDR3 is TGTGCCAGCAGTGATCCACTGATTAATGAAAAACTGTTTTTT.